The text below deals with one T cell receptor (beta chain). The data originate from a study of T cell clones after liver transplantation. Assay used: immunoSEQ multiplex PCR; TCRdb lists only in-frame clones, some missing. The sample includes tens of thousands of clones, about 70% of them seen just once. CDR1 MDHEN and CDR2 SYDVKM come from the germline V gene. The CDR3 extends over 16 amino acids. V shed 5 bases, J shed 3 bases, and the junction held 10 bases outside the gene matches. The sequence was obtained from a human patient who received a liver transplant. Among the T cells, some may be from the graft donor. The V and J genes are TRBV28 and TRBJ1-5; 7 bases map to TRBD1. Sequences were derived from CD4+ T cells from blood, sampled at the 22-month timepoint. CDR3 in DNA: TGTGCCAGCAGTACCCACAGGGGCAGTCTCAATCAGCCCCAGCATTTT. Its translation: CASSTHRGSLNQPQHF.